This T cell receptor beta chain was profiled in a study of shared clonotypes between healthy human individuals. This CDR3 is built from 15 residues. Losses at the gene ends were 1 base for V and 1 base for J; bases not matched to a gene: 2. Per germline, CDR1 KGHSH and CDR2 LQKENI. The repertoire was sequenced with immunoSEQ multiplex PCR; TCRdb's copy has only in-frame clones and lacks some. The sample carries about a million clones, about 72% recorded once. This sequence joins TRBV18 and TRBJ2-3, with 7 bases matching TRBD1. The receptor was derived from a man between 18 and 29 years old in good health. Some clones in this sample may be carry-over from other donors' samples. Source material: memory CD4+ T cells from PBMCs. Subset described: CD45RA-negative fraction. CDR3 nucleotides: TGTGCCAGCTCACCACAAAGGGGGCGCACAGATACGCAGTATTTT. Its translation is CASSPQRGRTDTQYF.